Listed below are T cell receptor beta chains from one sample, sequenced in a study of T cells in Graves' hyperthyroidism and ophthalmopathy. TCRdb redid the calling of the multiplex PCR reads with MiXCR, one entry per CDR3 protein. The sample lists fewer than 850,000 distinct CDR3 sequences, 15% to 20% occurring once. Sequencing input: blood. The receptors originated from a man aged 50 or older with Graves' hyperthyroidism. CDR3s include the opening cysteine and the closing phenylalanine or tryptophan. A D gene is named only where the DNA matches it firmly. Expanded clones get a size class; other rows say once, few or many, or leave the size out.

cdr3_aa cdr3_nt cdr3_length d_call clone_size j_call v_call
CSVVVGAEAFF TGCAGCGTTGTGGTGGGGGCTGAAGCTTTCTTT 11 - many TRBJ1-1 TRBV29-1
CASSQGHSSYEQYF TGTGCCAGCAGCCAGGGACACAGTAGCTACGAGCAGTACTTC 14 - - TRBJ2-7 TRBV7-2
CASRFGPTEGYGYTF TGCGCCAGCAGATTTGGACCCACCGAAGGCTATGGCTACACCTTC 15 - many TRBJ1-2 TRBV5-1
CASSTNGGPYNEQFF TGTGCCAGTAGTACCAATGGCGGGCCCTACAATGAGCAGTTCTTC 15 - - TRBJ2-1 TRBV19
CASSLDRSGTDTQYF TGTGCCAGCAGCTTAGATCGGTCCGGTACAGATACGCAGTATTTT 15 - - TRBJ2-3 TRBV11-2
CASSLKGLTEAFF TGCGCCAGCAGCCTGAAGGGGCTGACTGAAGCTTTCTTT 13 - - TRBJ1-1 TRBV4-1
CASSLTLAGVNEQFF TGTGCCAGCAGCTTAACACTAGCGGGAGTGAATGAGCAGTTCTTC 15 TRBD2 many TRBJ2-1 TRBV7-3
CASAVGGSNQPQHF TGTGCCAGCGCCGTCGGGGGAAGCAATCAGCCCCAGCATTTT 14 - many TRBJ1-5 TRBV6-1
CASSSTTGLSDNSPLHF TGTGCCAGCAGTTCTACGACAGGGCTGTCCGATAATTCACCCCTCCACTTT 17 TRBD1 - TRBJ1-6 TRBV7-9
CASRPTGYEQYF TGTGCCAGCAGACCCACAGGCTACGAGCAGTACTTC 12 - many TRBJ2-7 TRBV28
CASSFQGNGELFF TGTGCCAGCAGTTTCCAGGGGAACGGGGAGCTGTTTTTT 13 - few TRBJ2-2 TRBV28
CASSLFRNSEAFF TGTGCCAGCAGTTTATTCCGGAACAGTGAAGCTTTCTTT 13 - many TRBJ1-1 TRBV28
CASSQEQTTNEKLFF TGCGCCAGCAGCCAAGAGCAGACAACTAATGAAAAACTGTTTTTT 15 - - TRBJ1-4 TRBV4-1
CASSLPRGADTQYF TGCGCCAGCAGCTTGCCACGGGGCGCAGATACGCAGTATTTT 14 - - TRBJ2-3 TRBV5-1
CASSVGQVQETQYF TGTGCCAGCAGCGTAGGACAGGTCCAAGAGACCCAGTACTTC 14 TRBD1 - TRBJ2-5 TRBV5-4
CASSLQGFDYGYTF TGCGCCAGCAGCTTGCAGGGGTTCGACTATGGCTACACCTTC 14 - - TRBJ1-2 TRBV5-1
CASSLGSGSSYEQYF TGCGCCAGCAGCTTGGGTAGCGGGAGTTCCTACGAGCAGTACTTC 15 TRBD2 many TRBJ2-7 TRBV5-1
CASRVSAGTIYGYTF TGTGCCAGCAGAGTCTCGGCCGGGACTATCTATGGCTACACCTTC 15 - few TRBJ1-2 TRBV28
CSARNQEQYF TGCAGTGCTAGAAACCAGGAGCAGTACTTC 10 - many TRBJ2-7 TRBV20-1
CASSGQLSNTEAFF TGTGCCAGCAGTGGCCAGCTATCGAACACTGAAGCTTTCTTT 14 - many TRBJ1-1 TRBV2
CASSRTSDGYNGQFF TGTGCCAGCAGCCGGACTAGCGATGGATACAATGGGCAGTTCTTC 15 TRBD2 - TRBJ2-1 TRBV14
CSAISGAGQETQYF TGCAGTGCTATCTCAGGAGCGGGGCAAGAGACCCAGTACTTC 14 TRBD2 many TRBJ2-5 TRBV20-1
CASSASRGPLDEQFF TGTGCCAGCAGTGCCTCGCGGGGCCCCCTCGATGAGCAGTTCTTC 15 - many TRBJ2-1 TRBV12-3/TRBV12-4
CASSPHTSNQPQHF TGTGCCAGCAGTCCCCACACTAGCAATCAGCCCCAGCATTTT 14 - many TRBJ1-5 TRBV28
CARSLWAGGTDTQYF TGTGCCAGAAGTTTATGGGCTGGGGGAACAGATACGCAGTATTTT 15 - - TRBJ2-3 TRBV12-3/TRBV12-4
CASSLAIPGEQYF TGTGCCAGCAGCTTAGCAATCCCGGGCGAGCAGTACTTC 13 - - TRBJ2-7 TRBV7-2
CASSMDGTYEQYF TGTGCCAGTAGTATGGACGGAACCTACGAGCAGTACTTC 13 - many TRBJ2-7 TRBV19
CASSQFGLAGAQQYF TGTGCCAGCAGTCAATTTGGACTAGCGGGAGCCCAGCAGTACTTC 15 TRBD2 - TRBJ2-7 TRBV2
CASSPRVGAETYEQYF TGTGCCAGCTCACCACGGGTGGGTGCTGAGACCTACGAGCAGTACTTC 16 - - TRBJ2-7 TRBV18
CASSFGGNTEAFF TGTGCCAGCAGTTTCGGGGGGAACACTGAAGCTTTCTTT 13 - many TRBJ1-1 TRBV7-3
CASSSRLSPNTEAFF TGTGCCAGCAGCTCCCGACTTTCCCCGAACACTGAAGCTTTCTTT 15 - few TRBJ1-1 TRBV3-1
CASSALGNTEAFF TGTGCCAGCAGTGCCCTCGGGAACACTGAAGCTTTCTTT 13 - many TRBJ1-1 TRBV28
CASTTGTSGTYEQYF TGTGCCAGTACCACCGGGACTAGCGGGACCTACGAGCAGTACTTC 15 TRBD2 - TRBJ2-7 TRBV19
CASSEGLAGGETQYF TGCGCCAGCAGCGAGGGACTAGCAGGTGGAGAGACCCAGTACTTC 15 TRBD2 - TRBJ2-5 TRBV5-1
CASSVGSRGDNEQFF TGTGCCAGCAGCGTAGGGAGTCGAGGGGACAATGAGCAGTTCTTC 15 - many TRBJ2-1 TRBV9
CASNQRGSDSNQPQHF TGTGCCAGCAACCAAAGGGGGTCAGATAGCAATCAGCCCCAGCATTTT 16 - few TRBJ1-5 TRBV11-2
CASSQEGFSAKNIQYF TGTGCCAGCAGCCAAGAGGGGTTCAGTGCCAAAAACATTCAGTACTTC 16 - - TRBJ2-4 TRBV3-1
CASSASGLTYEQYF TGTGCCAGTAGTGCGTCGGGACTTACCTACGAGCAGTACTTC 14 - - TRBJ2-7 TRBV19
CASSYGREYNEQFF TGTGCCAGCAGTTACGGTCGGGAGTACAATGAGCAGTTCTTC 14 - many TRBJ2-1 TRBV6-2/TRBV6-3
CASSLGTDGGDTQYF TGTGCCAGCTCACTTGGGACAGACGGCGGGGATACGCAGTATTTT 15 TRBD1 many TRBJ2-3 TRBV18
CASSGARDMNTGELFF TGTGCCAGCAGTGGCGCCCGGGACATGAACACCGGGGAGCTGTTTTTT 16 - - TRBJ2-2 TRBV25-1
CASSDRRLNYGYTF TGTGCCAGCAGTGACAGGAGATTGAACTATGGCTACACCTTC 14 - many TRBJ1-2 TRBV12-3/TRBV12-4
CAISERSGGNEQFF TGTGCCATCAGTGAGAGGAGTGGGGGAAATGAGCAGTTCTTC 14 - many TRBJ2-1 TRBV10-3
CASSQGLAGADTQYF TGTGCCAGCAGCCAGGGACTAGCGGGAGCAGATACGCAGTATTTT 15 TRBD2 many TRBJ2-3 TRBV7-9
CASIRGDDYGYTF TGTGCCAGCATCAGAGGGGACGACTATGGCTACACCTTC 13 - - TRBJ1-2 TRBV6-1
CSAQIRDSGGNYNEQFF TGCAGTGCTCAGATACGAGATTCGGGAGGAAACTACAATGAGCAGTTCTTC 17 TRBD2 few TRBJ2-1 TRBV20-1
CASSQEIGRYTF TGTGCCAGCAGCCAAGAGATCGGACGTTACACCTTC 12 - - TRBJ1-2 TRBV4-2
CAISESTGKAFF TGTGCCATCAGTGAGTCGACAGGTAAAGCTTTCTTT 12 - many TRBJ1-1 TRBV10-3
CASSSTTGNMGNEQFF TGTGCCAGCAGCTCTACGACAGGGAATATGGGCAATGAGCAGTTCTTC 16 TRBD1 few TRBJ2-1 TRBV7-9
CASSHRRLAVGDTQYF TGTGCCAGCAGCCATCGACGACTAGCGGTCGGCGATACGCAGTATTTT 16 TRBD2 once TRBJ2-3 TRBV2
CATSDPTSGSLNEQFF TGTGCCACCAGTGACCCCACTAGCGGGAGCTTGAATGAGCAGTTCTTC 16 TRBD2 many TRBJ2-1 TRBV24-1
CASSSKTGEAEQFF TGTGCCAGCTCATCAAAGACAGGGGAGGCTGAGCAGTTCTTC 14 TRBD1 many TRBJ2-1 TRBV18
CASSFTISATDTQYF TGTGCCAGCAGTTTTACTATCAGTGCTACAGATACGCAGTATTTT 15 - - TRBJ2-3 TRBV6-2/TRBV6-3
CASSNSIVSGYTF TGTGCCAGCAGTAACAGTATTGTATCGGGCTACACCTTC 13 - - TRBJ1-2 TRBV14
CASSLFGQYAPQHF TGTGCCAGCAGTTTATTCGGACAGTACGCGCCCCAGCATTTT 14 - few TRBJ1-5 TRBV28